This T cell receptor (beta chain) was documented in a study of graft-versus-host responses after intestinal transplantation. Study information: Induction with anti-thymocyte globulin, then tacrolimus and steroids for about 3 years, was given to all recipients.

Germline V gene data show CDR1 as SGHVS and CDR2 as FQNEAQ. The CDR3 extends over 16 amino acids. V gave up 1 base and J gave up 4 bases; unmatched junction bases: 8. Study-wide points: Graft-donor T cell macrochimerism coincided with high graft-versus-host to host-versus-graft clonal ratios in allografts. Levels of circulating GvH clones at their peak were associated with early post-transplant HvG declines.

On this clone itself: Its antigen is currently unknown.

Here immunoSEQ multiplex PCR was the method, and the copy in TCRdb shows in-frame clones only, minus some. The table has tens of thousands of clones, 75% to 95% seen once. This chain links TRBV7-8 with TRBJ2-3, with 7 positions matching TRBD2. The sequences come from unstimulated CD8+ T cells sorted from spleen or lymph node cells, collected before transplant. This clonotype was obtained from a human donor who was the organ donor for an intestinal transplant. The CDR3 DNA follows: TGTGCCAGCAGCTTAGAACTGGCGGGAGCCGCAGATACGCAGTATTTT. Encoded protein: CASSLELAGAADTQYF.